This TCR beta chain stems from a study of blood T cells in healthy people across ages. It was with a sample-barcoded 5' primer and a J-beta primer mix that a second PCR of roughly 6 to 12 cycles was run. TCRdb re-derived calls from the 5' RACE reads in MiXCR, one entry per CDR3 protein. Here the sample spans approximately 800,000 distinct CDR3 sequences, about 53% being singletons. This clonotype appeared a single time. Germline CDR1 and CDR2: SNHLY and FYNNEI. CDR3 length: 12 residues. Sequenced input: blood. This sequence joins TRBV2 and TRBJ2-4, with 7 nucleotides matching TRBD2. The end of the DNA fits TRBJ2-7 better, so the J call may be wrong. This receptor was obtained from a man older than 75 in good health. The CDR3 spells CASRGGGCEQYF. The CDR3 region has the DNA TGTGCCAGCCGTGGCGGGGGTTGCGAGCAGTACTTC.